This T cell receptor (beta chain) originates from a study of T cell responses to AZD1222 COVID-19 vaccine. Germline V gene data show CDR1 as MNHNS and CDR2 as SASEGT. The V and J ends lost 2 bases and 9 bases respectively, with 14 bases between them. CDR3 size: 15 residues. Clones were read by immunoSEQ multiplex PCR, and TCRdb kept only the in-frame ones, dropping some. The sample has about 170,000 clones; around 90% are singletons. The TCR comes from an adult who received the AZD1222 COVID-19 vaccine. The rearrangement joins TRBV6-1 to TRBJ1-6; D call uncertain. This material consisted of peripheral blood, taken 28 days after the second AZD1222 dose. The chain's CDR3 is CASSEFTGFGSPLHF. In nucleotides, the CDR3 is TGTGCCAGCAGTGAATTCACGGGCTTCGGTTCACCCCTCCACTTT.